The subject of this entry is one T cell receptor (beta chain). The data originate from a study of shared clonotypes between healthy human individuals. Clones were read by immunoSEQ multiplex PCR, and TCRdb kept only the in-frame ones, dropping some. This table has some 2.4 million clones, approximately 94% appearing once. Germline-derived CDR1 and CDR2 are SQVTM and ANQGSEA. The CDR3 contains 13 residues. Losses at the gene ends were 7 bases for V and 1 base for J; bases not matched to a gene: 6. The material sequenced was naive CD4+ T cells from PBMCs. Indicated subset: CD45RA+ positively selected. The genes are TRBV29-1 and TRBJ1-1; 7 nucleotides line up with TRBD1. The sequence was obtained from a man aged 18 to 29 in good health. Some clones in this sample may be carry-over from other donors' samples. The CDR3 reads CSGKGQRNTEAFF. The CDR3, as DNA: TGCAGCGGCAAGGGACAGCGGAACACTGAAGCTTTCTTT.